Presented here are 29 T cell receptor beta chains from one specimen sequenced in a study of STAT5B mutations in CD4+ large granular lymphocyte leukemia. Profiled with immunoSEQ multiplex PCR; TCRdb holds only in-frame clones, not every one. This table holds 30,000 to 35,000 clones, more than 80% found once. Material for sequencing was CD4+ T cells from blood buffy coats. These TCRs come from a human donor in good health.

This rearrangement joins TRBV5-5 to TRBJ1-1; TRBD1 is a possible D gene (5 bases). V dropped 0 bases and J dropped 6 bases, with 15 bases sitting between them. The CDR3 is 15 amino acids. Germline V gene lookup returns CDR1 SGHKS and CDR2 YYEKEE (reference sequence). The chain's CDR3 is CASSLDWGRAAEAFF. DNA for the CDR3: TGTGCCAGCAGCTTGGATTGGGGCAGGGCCGCTGAAGCTTTCTTT.

The CDR3 region is CASSHGTGKSQETQYF. The CDR3 DNA follows: TGTGCCAGCAGCCACGGGACAGGGAAGTCGCAAGAGACCCAGTACTTC. The chain recombines TRBV28 with TRBJ2-5; 9 bases are shared with TRBD1. The trim removed 6 bases at V and 2 bases at J, leaving 10 bases unmatched. The CDR3 consists of 16 residues. Germline lookup yields CDR1 MDHEN and CDR2 SYDVKM.

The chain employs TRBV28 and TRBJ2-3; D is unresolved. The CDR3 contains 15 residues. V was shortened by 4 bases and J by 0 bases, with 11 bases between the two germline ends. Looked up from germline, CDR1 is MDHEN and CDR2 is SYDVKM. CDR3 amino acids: CASSSETTSTDTQYF. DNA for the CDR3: TGTGCCAGCAGTTCCGAGACAACTAGCACAGATACGCAGTATTTT.

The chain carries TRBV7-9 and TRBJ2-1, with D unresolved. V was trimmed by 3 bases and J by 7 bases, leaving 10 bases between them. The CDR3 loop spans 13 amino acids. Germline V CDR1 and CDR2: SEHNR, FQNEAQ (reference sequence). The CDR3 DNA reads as TGTGCCAGCAGCTTGCCAGTATTGAATGAGCAGTTCTTC. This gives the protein CASSLPVLNEQFF.

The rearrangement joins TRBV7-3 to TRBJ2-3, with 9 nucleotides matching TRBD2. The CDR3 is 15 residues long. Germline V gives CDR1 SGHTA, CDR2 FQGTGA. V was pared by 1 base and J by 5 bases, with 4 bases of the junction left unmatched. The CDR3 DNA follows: TGTGCCAGCAGCTTAATGGCGGGAGGGCAAGATACGCAGTATTTT. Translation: CASSLMAGGQDTQYF.

CDR3 DNA: TGTGCTAGTGGTTTGCTTGGTCGGCCTACGCAGTATTTT. Translating it yields CASGLLGRPTQYF. This chain uses TRBV12-5 with TRBJ2-3; D gene ambiguous. Per germline, CDR1 LGHNT and CDR2 FRNRAP. Between the trimmed V and J ends, which lost 2 bases and 8 bases, there was a span of 11 bases. This CDR3 is built from 13 residues.

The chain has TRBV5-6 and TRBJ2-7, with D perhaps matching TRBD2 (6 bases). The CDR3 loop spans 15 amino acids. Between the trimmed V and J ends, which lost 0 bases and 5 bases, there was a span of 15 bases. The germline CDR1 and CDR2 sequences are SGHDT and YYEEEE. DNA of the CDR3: TGTGCCAGCAGCTTGGCCGGGAGCCCTTGGGACGAGCAGTACTTC. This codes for CASSLAGSPWDEQYF.

CDR3 loop: CASGLLAGGPPEQFF. CDR3 nucleotides: TGCGCCAGCGGATTACTAGCGGGAGGGCCACCTGAGCAGTTCTTC. The V call is TRBV5-1, the J call TRBJ2-1; 13 nucleotides match TRBD2. The trim removed 7 bases at V and 9 bases at J, leaving 10 bases unmatched. The germline V gene encodes CDR1 SGHRS and CDR2 YFSETQ. This CDR3 is built from 15 residues.

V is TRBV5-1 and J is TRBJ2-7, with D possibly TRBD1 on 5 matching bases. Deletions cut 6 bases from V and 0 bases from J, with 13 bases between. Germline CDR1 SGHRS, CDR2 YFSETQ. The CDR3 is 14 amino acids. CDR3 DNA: TGCGCCAGCAAACCGACAGTTTCCTCCTACGAGCAGTACTTC. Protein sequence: CASKPTVSSYEQYF.

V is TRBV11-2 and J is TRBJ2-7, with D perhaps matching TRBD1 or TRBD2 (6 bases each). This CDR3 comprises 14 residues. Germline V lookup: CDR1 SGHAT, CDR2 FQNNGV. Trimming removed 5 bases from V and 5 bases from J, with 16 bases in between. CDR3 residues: CASSKDPGADEQYF. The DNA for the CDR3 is TGTGCCAGCAGCAAAGACCCGGGGGCGGACGAGCAGTACTTC.

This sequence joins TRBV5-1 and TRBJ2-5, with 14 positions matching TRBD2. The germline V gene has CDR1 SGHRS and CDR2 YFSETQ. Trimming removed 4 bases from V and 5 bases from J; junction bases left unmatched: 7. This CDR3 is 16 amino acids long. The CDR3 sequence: CASSPGLAGVYETQYF. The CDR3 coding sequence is TGCGCCAGCAGCCCGGGACTAGCGGGAGTATATGAGACCCAGTACTTC.

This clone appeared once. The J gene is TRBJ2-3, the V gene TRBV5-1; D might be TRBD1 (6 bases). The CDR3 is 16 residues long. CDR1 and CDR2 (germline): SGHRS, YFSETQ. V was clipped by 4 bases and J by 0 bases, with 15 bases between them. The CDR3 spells CASSTGQPRSTDTQYF. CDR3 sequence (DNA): TGCGCCAGCAGCACAGGACAGCCGAGAAGCACAGATACGCAGTATTTT. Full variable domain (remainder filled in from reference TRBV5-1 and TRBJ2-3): KAGVTQTPRYLIKTRGQQVTLSCSPISGHRSVSWYQQTPGQGLQFLFEYFSETQRNKGNFPGRFSGRQFSNSRSEMNVSTLELGDSALYLCASSTGQPRSTDTQYFGPGTRLTVL.

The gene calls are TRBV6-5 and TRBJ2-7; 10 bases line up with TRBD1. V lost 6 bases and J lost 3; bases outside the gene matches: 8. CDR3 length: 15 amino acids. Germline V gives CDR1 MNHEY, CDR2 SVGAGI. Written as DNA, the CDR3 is TGTGCCAGCAGGGATTCGGGACAGGGGCTCTACGAGCAGTACTTC. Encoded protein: CASRDSGQGLYEQYF.

CDR3 in DNA: TGTGCCAGCATCCTACAGGGGGCTGGAACTGAAGCTTTCTTT. Protein product: CASILQGAGTEAFF. The rearrangement uses TRBV28 and TRBJ1-1, with TRBD1 matching over 9 bases. Germline CDR1 is MDHEN and CDR2 is SYDVKM. Losses at the gene ends were 7 bases for V and 5 bases for J; bases not matched to a gene: 8. The CDR3 contains 14 residues.

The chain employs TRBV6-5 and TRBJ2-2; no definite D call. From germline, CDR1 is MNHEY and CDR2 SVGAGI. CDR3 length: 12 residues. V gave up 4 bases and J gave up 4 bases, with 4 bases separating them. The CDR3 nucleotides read TGTGCCAGCAGTTGGTTCACCGGGGAGCTGTTTTTT. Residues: CASSWFTGELFF.

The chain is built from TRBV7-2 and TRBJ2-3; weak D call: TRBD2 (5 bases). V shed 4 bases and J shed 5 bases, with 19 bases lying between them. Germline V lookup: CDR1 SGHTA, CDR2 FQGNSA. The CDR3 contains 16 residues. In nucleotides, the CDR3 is TGTGCCAGCAGCTCGCCGTCCTACGGGAATGGAGATACGCAGTATTTT. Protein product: CASSSPSYGNGDTQYF.

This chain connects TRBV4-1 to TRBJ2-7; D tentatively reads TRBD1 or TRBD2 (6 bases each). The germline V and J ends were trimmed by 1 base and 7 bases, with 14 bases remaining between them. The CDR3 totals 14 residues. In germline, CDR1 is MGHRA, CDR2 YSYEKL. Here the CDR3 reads CASSQGGGPWEQYF. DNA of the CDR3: TGCGCCAGCAGCCAAGGTGGGGGGCCCTGGGAGCAGTACTTC.

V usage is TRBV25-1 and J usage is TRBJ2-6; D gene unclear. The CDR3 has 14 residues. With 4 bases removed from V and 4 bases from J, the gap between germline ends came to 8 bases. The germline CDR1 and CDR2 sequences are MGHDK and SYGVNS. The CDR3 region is CASSALSGANVLTF. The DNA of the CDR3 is TGTGCCAGCAGTGCCCTTTCGGGGGCCAACGTCCTGACTTTC.

CDR3 sequence: CASSWTSGGTDTQYF. CDR3 coding DNA: TGTGCCAGCAGTTGGACTAGCGGAGGCACAGATACGCAGTATTTT. V and J are TRBV28 and TRBJ2-3; 10 bases line up with TRBD2. CDR1 is MDHEN, CDR2 SYDVKM, per germline. The CDR3 totals 15 residues. The ends lost 4 bases at V and 1 base at J; junction bases unmatched: 2.

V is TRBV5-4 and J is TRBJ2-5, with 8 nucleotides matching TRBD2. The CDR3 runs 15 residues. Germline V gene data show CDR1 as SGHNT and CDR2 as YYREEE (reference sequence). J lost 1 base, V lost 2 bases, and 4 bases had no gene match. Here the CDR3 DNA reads TGTGCCAGCAGCTTTGCGAGCGGGGGCCAAGAGACCCAGTACTTC. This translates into CASSFASGGQETQYF.

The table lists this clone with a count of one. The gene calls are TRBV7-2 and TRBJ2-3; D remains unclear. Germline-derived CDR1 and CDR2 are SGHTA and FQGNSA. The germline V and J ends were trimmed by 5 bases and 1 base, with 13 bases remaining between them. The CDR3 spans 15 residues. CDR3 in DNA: TGTGCCAGCAGCCCTACCTTCCTTGGCACAGATACGCAGTATTTT. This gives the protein CASSPTFLGTDTQYF.

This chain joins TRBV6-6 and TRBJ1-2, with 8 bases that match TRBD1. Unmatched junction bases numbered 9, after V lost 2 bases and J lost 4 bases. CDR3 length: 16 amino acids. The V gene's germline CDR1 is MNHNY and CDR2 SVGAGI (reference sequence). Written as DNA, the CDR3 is TGTGCCAGCAGTTACACCGCCGGACAGGGCGGCTATGGCTACACCTTC. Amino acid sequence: CASSYTAGQGGYGYTF.

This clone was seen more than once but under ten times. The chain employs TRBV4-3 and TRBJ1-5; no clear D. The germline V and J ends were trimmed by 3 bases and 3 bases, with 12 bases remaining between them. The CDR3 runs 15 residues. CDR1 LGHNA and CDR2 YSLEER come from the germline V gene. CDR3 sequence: CASSQNILDNQPQHF. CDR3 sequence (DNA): TGCGCCAGCAGCCAGAACATCTTAGACAATCAGCCCCAGCATTTT.

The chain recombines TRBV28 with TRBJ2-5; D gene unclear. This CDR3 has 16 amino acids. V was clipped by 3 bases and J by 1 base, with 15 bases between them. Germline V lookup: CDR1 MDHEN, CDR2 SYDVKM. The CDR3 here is CASSFSPSGLQETQYF. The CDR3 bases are TGTGCCAGCAGTTTTTCCCCCTCCGGGCTCCAAGAGACCCAGTACTTC.

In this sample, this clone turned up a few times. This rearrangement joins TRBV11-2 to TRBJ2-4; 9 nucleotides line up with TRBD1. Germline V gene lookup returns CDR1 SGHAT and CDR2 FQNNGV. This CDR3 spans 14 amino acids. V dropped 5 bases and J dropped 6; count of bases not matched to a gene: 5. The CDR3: CASSHGTGRNIQYF. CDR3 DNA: TGTGCCAGCAGCCATGGGACAGGGCGAAACATTCAGTACTTC. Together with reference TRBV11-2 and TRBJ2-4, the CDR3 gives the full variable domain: EAGVAQSPRYKIIEKRQSVAFWCNPISGHATLYWYQQILGQGPKLLIQFQNNGVVDDSQLPKDRFSAERLKGVDSTLKIQPAKLEDSAVYLCASSHGTGRNIQYFGAGTRLSVL.

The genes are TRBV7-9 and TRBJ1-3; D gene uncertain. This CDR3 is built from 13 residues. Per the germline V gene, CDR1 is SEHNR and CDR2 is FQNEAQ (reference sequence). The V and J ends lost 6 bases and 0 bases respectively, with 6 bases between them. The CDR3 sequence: CASRTSSGNTIYF. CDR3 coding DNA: TGTGCCAGCAGAACAAGCTCTGGAAACACCATATATTTT.

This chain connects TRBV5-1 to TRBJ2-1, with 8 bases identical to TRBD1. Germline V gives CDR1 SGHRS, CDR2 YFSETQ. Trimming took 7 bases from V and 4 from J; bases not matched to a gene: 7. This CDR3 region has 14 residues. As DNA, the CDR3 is TGCGCCAGCCGTCACAGGGGGAGGTACAATGAGCAGTTCTTC. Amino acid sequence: CASRHRGRYNEQFF.

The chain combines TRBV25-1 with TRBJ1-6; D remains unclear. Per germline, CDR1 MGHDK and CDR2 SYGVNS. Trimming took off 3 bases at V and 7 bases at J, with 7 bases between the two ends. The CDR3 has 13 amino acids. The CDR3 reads CASSEDGNSPLHF. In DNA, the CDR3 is TGTGCCAGCAGTGAGGACGGAAATTCACCCCTCCACTTT. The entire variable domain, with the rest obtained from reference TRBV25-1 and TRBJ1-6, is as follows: EADIYQTPRYLVIGTGKKITLECSQTMGHDKMYWYQQDPGMELHLIHYSYGVNSTEKGDLSSESTVSRIRTEHFPLTLESARPSHTSQYLCASSEDGNSPLHFGNGTRLTVT.

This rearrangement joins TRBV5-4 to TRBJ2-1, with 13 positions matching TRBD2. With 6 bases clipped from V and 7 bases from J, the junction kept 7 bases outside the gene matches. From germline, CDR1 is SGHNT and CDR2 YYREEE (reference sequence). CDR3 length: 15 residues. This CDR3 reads CASTEGLAGVNEQFF. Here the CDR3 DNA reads TGTGCCAGCACCGAAGGACTAGCGGGAGTTAATGAGCAGTTCTTC.